This is a list of T cell receptor beta chains from one sample in a study of metastatic and nonmetastatic thyroid tumors. TCRdb re-called the PCR reads through MiXCR. The repertoire has approximately 28,000 clones, around 25% of them found once; the top ten carry about 14%. Sample: blood. These TCRs come from a female donor with papillary thyroid cancer or a benign thyroid nodule (not recorded which). Some clones in this sample may be carry-over from other donors' samples. Each CDR3 is given with its conserved first and last residue. A D gene is named only where the DNA matches it firmly. Not all rows give a size; the values are once, few, many and, for expanded clones, a class.

V	size	J	D	CDR3	DNA
TRBV7-2	many	TRBJ2-3	TRBD2	CASRQRGASSTDTQYF	TGTGCCAGCAGGCAGCGGGGAGCCTCTAGCACAGATACGCAGTATTTT
TRBV28	medium-sized	TRBJ2-7	-	CASSSGTGSFSGIYEQYF	TGTGCCAGCAGTTCCGGGACCGGGAGCTTTTCGGGTATCTACGAGCAGTACTTC
TRBV4-1	-	TRBJ2-3	-	CASSQVGRRKSTDTQYF	TGCGCCAGCAGCCAAGTGGGTCGGCGGAAGAGCACAGATACGCAGTATTTT
TRBV3-1	many	TRBJ2-1	-	CATFGSGEPHNEQFF	TGTGCCACCTTTGGGAGTGGGGAGCCTCACAATGAGCAGTTCTTC
TRBV30	-	TRBJ1-6	-	CAWSVGVGLASPLHF	TGTGCCTGGAGTGTTGGGGTAGGGTTGGCTTCACCCCTCCACTTT
TRBV10-3	-	TRBJ2-7	-	CAISGTPYEQYF	TGTGCCATCAGCGGTACGCCCTACGAGCAGTACTTC
TRBV28	-	TRBJ1-5	-	CASSQRKGQINQPQHF	TGTGCCAGCAGTCAAAGAAAGGGCCAAATCAATCAGCCCCAGCATTTT
TRBV5-1	-	TRBJ1-2	-	CASSFYANYGYTF	TGCGCCAGCAGCTTTTATGCTAACTATGGCTACACCTTC
TRBV13	many	TRBJ1-1	-	CASSLLGVTQTEAFF	TGTGCCAGCAGCCTCCTGGGGGTGACGCAGACTGAAGCTTTCTTT
TRBV11-2	-	TRBJ1-6	-	CASSLEGPFDSPLHF	TGTGCCAGCAGCTTAGAAGGTCCCTTCGATTCACCCCTCCACTTT
TRBV28	medium-sized	TRBJ1-3	TRBD1	CASSRDRASGNTIYF	TGTGCCAGCAGCAGGGACAGGGCCTCTGGAAACACCATATATTTT
TRBV9	-	TRBJ1-5	-	CASSGADNQPQHF	TGTGCCAGCTCTGGGGCAGATAATCAGCCCCAGCATTTT
TRBV15	few	TRBJ1-5	-	CATSIADRSAMPQHF	TGTGCCACCAGCATAGCCGATCGTAGTGCGATGCCCCAGCATTTT
TRBV7-8	many	TRBJ2-7	TRBD2	CASSFGGAMYEQYF	TGTGCCAGCAGCTTCGGGGGGGCCATGTACGAGCAGTACTTC
TRBV19	many	TRBJ1-1	-	CASSLRPVQNTEAFF	TGTGCCAGTAGTTTAAGACCCGTACAGAACACTGAAGCTTTCTTT
TRBV9	many	TRBJ2-1	-	CASSPWTLYNEQFF	TGTGCCAGCAGCCCCTGGACATTATACAATGAGCAGTTCTTC
TRBV7-2	once	TRBJ2-3	-	CASASGFGTDTQYF	TGTGCCAGCGCTTCGGGGTTCGGCACAGATACTCAGTATTTC
TRBV6-5	many	TRBJ1-5	-	CASSYSTNQPQHF	TGTGCCAGCAGTTACTCCACGAATCAGCCCCAGCATTTT
TRBV28	-	TRBJ1-1	-	CASSLLQLNTEAFF	TGTGCCAGCAGTTTATTACAGTTGAACACTGAAGCTTTCTTT
TRBV28	many	TRBJ2-3	TRBD2	CASSSGTSGKVDTQYF	TGTGCCAGCAGTTCCGGGACTAGCGGGAAGGTAGATACGCAGTATTTT
TRBV19	few	TRBJ1-1	TRBD1	CVSSINRGNTEAFF	TGTGTCAGTAGCATAAACAGGGGGAACACTGAAGCTTTCTTT
TRBV18	-	TRBJ1-2	-	CASSPGEQLYGYTF	TGTGCCAGCTCCCCAGGAGAGCAGCTCTATGGCTACACCTTC
TRBV6-1	many	TRBJ2-3	TRBD2	CASNTSGAASTDTQYF	TGTGCCAGCAATACTAGCGGGGCCGCTAGCACAGATACGCAGTATTTT
TRBV6-1	few	TRBJ1-6	TRBD1	CASRGTGEDSPLHF	TGTGCCAGCAGGGGGACAGGGGAGGATTCACCCCTCCACTTT
TRBV11-2	-	TRBJ1-2	-	CASSLAQGSGYTF	TGTGCCAGCAGCTTAGCTCAGGGGTCTGGCTACACCTTC
TRBV6-1	-	TRBJ2-3	TRBD2	CASSELAGGPDTQYF	TGTGCCAGCAGTGAACTAGCGGGAGGGCCAGATACGCAGTATTTT